Sequencing of this TCR beta chain was carried out in a study of beta chain features in type 1 diabetes. CD4+ naive, central memory, regulatory and stem cell-like memory cells were sorted via CD45RO/CCR7/CD25/CD127/CD95/CD27. Reverse transcription of all isolated RNA meant that expressed TCRB transcripts were sequenced. TCRdb keeps only in-frame clones here, not all; method: immunoSEQ multiplex PCR. The data show some 270,000 clones, 13% to 15% seen once. The germline V gene encodes CDR1 MNHNY and CDR2 SVGAGI (reference sequence). V lost 11 bases, J lost 0 bases, and 10 bases lay in between. The CDR3 has 13 residues.

The clonotype originates from a woman aged 40 to 49 in good health. The chain combines TRBV6-6 with TRBJ2-2; D uncertain. Sequences were obtained from naive CD4+ T cells from blood. Here the CDR3 reads CAHLDANTGELFF. The CDR3 DNA sequence: TGTGCCCACCTAGACGCGAACACCGGGGAGCTGTTTTTT.